This is a list of T cell receptor beta chains from one sample in a study of monozygotic twins with inflammatory bowel disease. TCRdb re-called the 5' RACE reads; every CDR3 protein appears as one record, without DNA. This sample contains approximately 100,000 distinct CDR3 sequences. Specimen: blood. These receptors originate from a human donor with ulcerative colitis or Crohn's disease, or a healthy co-twin of an affected twin (not recorded which). The CDR3 runs from the conserved cysteine through the conserved F or W.

TRBJ2-7 | TRBV20-1 | CSARDGTRLHF
TRBJ2-7 | TRBV7-2 | CASSLKTGFHEQYF
TRBJ2-1 | TRBV7-3 | CASSLFTGGYNEQFF
TRBJ2-7 | TRBV19 | CASSMSRDGTYKQYF
TRBJ2-2 | TRBV10-3 | CAIGEGQLNTGELFF
TRBJ2-7 | TRBV10-3 | CAISEAPGKRYEQYF
TRBJ2-5 | TRBV4-3 | CASSQELTSGGPTDQETQYF
TRBJ2-1 | TRBV5-5 | CASSSAGLYNEQFF
TRBJ2-3 | TRBV5-4 | CASSSTGAARDTQYF
TRBJ2-1 | TRBV5-1 | CASSLLDRGSNEQFF
TRBJ2-3 | TRBV29-1 | CSVGLAGGGDTQYF
TRBJ2-7 | TRBV6-1 | CASSAMDRIENEQYF
TRBJ1-2 | TRBV20-1 | CSAIQGAEGYTF
TRBJ1-5 | TRBV28 | CASFGQGRNQPQHF
TRBJ1-1 | TRBV2 | CASSDGGKGTHTEAFF
TRBJ2-7 | TRBV29-1 | CSVVPGMAYEQYF
TRBJ2-7 | TRBV27 | CASSADRGMSEQYF
TRBJ1-1 | TRBV7-3 | CASSSGTQNTEAFF
TRBJ1-2 | TRBV5-6 | CASSLRRTGRGYTF
TRBJ2-5 | TRBV6-1 | CASSQKGVPETQYF
TRBJ1-1 | TRBV11-3 | CASSLDHWNTEAFF
TRBJ2-1 | TRBV6-2/TRBV6-3 | CASSYSTQRYNNEQFF
TRBJ1-4 | TRBV20-1 | CSAARDGTNEKLFF
TRBJ2-7 | TRBV5-1 | CASSLSGSVEQYF
TRBJ2-1 | TRBV11-2 | CASSRRWSSGGAGNEQFF
TRBJ2-3 | TRBV6-5 | CASSYSGSFTDTQYF
TRBJ1-2 | TRBV27 | CASSSTGPGGYTF
TRBJ2-7 | TRBV20-1 | CSAWRGASGSDEQYF
TRBJ2-5 | TRBV9 | CASSLRGQQETQYF
TRBJ2-3 | TRBV20-1 | CSAPRIGTQYF
TRBJ1-5 | TRBV20-1 | CSAARLGTSNQPQHF
TRBJ1-4 | TRBV11-2 | CASSVTGRNEKLFF
TRBJ2-3 | TRBV27 | CATYRDRGSDTQYF
TRBJ2-3 | TRBV6-5 | CASRLTSGGSDTQYF
TRBJ2-5 | TRBV18 | CASFATHVETQYF
TRBJ2-7 | TRBV14 | CASSQWSTYEQYF